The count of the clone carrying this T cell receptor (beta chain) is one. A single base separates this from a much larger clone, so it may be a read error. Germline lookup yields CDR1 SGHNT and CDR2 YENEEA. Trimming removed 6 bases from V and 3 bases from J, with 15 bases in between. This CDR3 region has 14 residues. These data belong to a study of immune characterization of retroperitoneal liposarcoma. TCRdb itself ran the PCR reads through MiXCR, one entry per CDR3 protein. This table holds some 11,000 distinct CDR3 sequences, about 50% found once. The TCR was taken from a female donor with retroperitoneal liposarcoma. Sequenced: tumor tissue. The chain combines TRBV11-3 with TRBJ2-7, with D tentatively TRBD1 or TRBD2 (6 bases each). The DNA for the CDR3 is TGTGCCAGCAGTCCCGGGGGCAGTGACTACGAGCAGTACTTC. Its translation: CASSPGGSDYEQYF.